This passage covers 19 T cell receptor beta chains from one sample sequenced in a study of identical twins. Using its own MiXCR run on the 5' RACE reads, TCRdb lists one record per CDR3 protein. The repertoire holds hundreds of thousands of distinct CDR3 sequences, with about 12% as singletons. The same sample was also studied in work on yellow fever vaccine responses in identical twins.

The material sequenced was PBMCs. The receptors stem from a woman aged 18-29 years in good health.

This clonotype has only a few counts. The gene calls are TRBV12-3 or TRBV12-4 and TRBJ1-1, with a possible D match to TRBD1 (6 bases). This CDR3 has 15 residues. The ends were cut back, 2 bases at V and 0 bases at J, with 10 bases in the middle. CDR3 in amino acids: CASSLFTGLNTEAFF. CDR3 coding DNA: TGTGCCAGCAGTTTATTCACAGGGTTGAACACTGAAGCTTTCTTT.

The chain couples TRBV20-1 to TRBJ2-3, with 9 positions matching TRBD2. Unmatched junction bases numbered 2, after V lost 1 base and J lost 3 bases. Germline V gene lookup returns CDR1 DFQATT and CDR2 SNEGSKA (reference sequence). The CDR3 consists of 14 residues. In nucleotides, the CDR3 is TGCAGTGCTAGAGTTCTAGCGGGGACAGATACGCAGTATTTT. Amino acid sequence: CSARVLAGTDTQYF.

The chain recombines TRBV28 with TRBJ1-5; possibly TRBD1 for D (6 bases). The germline gives CDR1 MDHEN, CDR2 SYDVKM. This CDR3 region has 15 residues. Trimming shortened V by 6 bases and J by 4 bases, and 16 bases separated the two germline ends. For the CDR3, the DNA is TGTGCCAGCAGCCTGGGGGGGGCGCTTAATCAGCCCCAGCATTTT. Encoded protein: CASSLGGALNQPQHF.

This clonotype was found a few times. This chain uses TRBV6-1 with TRBJ1-1; D is unresolved. CDR1 and CDR2 (germline): MNHNS, SASEGT. CDR3 length equals 15 residues. The V and J ends lost 1 base and 0 bases respectively, with 9 bases between them. The CDR3 reads CASSEGLTVNTEAFF. Written as DNA, the CDR3 is TGTGCCAGCAGTGAAGGGCTCACAGTGAACACTGAAGCTTTCTTT.

The chain employs TRBV7-9 and TRBJ2-7; 13 nucleotides agree with TRBD2. This CDR3 has 16 residues. Unmatched junction bases numbered 5, after V lost 0 bases and J lost 6 bases. Germline CDR1 SEHNR, CDR2 FQNEAQ (reference sequence). As DNA, the CDR3 is TGTGCCAGCAGCTTAGCTCCGGGACTAGCGGGACGCGAGCAGTACTTC. Residues: CASSLAPGLAGREQYF.

V usage is TRBV19 and J usage is TRBJ2-3; TRBD1 matches 8 bases. Germline CDR1 is LNHDA and CDR2 is SQIVND (reference sequence). J was trimmed by 2 bases and V by 4 bases; bases with no gene match: 8. The CDR3 has 16 amino acids. CDR3 protein: CASSKGRTGPTDTQYF. DNA of the CDR3: TGTGCCAGTAGTAAAGGGAGGACAGGGCCCACAGATACGCAGTATTTT. Filled out from reference TRBV19 and TRBJ2-3, the complete variable domain reads DGGITQSPKYLFRKEGQNVTLSCEQNLNHDAMYWYRQDPGQGLRLIYYSQIVNDFQKGDIAEGYSVSREKKESFPLTVTSAQKNPTAFYLCASSKGRTGPTDTQYFGPGTRLTVL.

There are a few counts of this clonotype. The V gene is TRBV28, the J gene TRBJ2-3; D uncertain. The germline V gene has CDR1 MDHEN and CDR2 SYDVKM. This CDR3 has 16 amino acids. Trimming pared 3 bases from V and 0 bases from J, leaving 13 bases between. The CDR3, as DNA: TGTGCCAGCAGTTTCGGCCTTACATTTAGCACAGATACGCAGTATTTT. Amino acids: CASSFGLTFSTDTQYF.

The V gene is TRBV12-3 or TRBV12-4, the J gene TRBJ1-5; D not certain. The CDR3 runs to 15 residues. V was trimmed by 4 bases and J by 2 bases, leaving 12 bases between them. CDR3 sequence: CASSWAGNGNQPQHF. CDR3 sequence (DNA): TGTGCCAGCAGTTGGGCGGGTAACGGCAATCAGCCCCAGCATTTT.

This clonotype turned up a few times. This chain uses TRBV7-8 with TRBJ1-2; D is undetermined. The CDR3 is 13 residues long. V was cut by 1 base and J by 7 bases, with 10 bases left in between. Germline CDR1 is SGHVS and CDR2 is FQNEAQ. The CDR3 DNA sequence: TGTGCCAGCAGCTTAGACGTCCGGGGTGGCTACACCTTC. Translation: CASSLDVRGGYTF.

CDR3: CASTTGSTGELFF. The CDR3 region has the DNA TGTGCCAGCACAACGGGGTCCACCGGGGAGCTGTTTTTT. The chain carries TRBV7-7 and TRBJ2-2; D is perhaps TRBD2 (5 bases). The CDR3 spans 13 residues. The V and J ends lost 7 bases and 4 bases respectively, with 10 bases between them. Germline V CDR1 and CDR2: SSHAT, FNYEAQ (reference sequence).

V gene TRBV28 combines with J gene TRBJ1-3, with D perhaps matching TRBD1 (5 bases). Germline assignment: CDR1 MDHEN and CDR2 SYDVKM. Trimming shortened V by 5 bases and J by 3 bases, and 11 bases separated the two germline ends. The CDR3 totals 14 residues. CDR3 in DNA: TGTGCCAGCAGTCCGACAGAGAATGGAAACACCATATATTTT. As protein: CASSPTENGNTIYF. The full variable domain, rest sourced from reference TRBV28 and TRBJ1-3, is DVKVTQSSRYLVKRTGEKVFLECVQDMDHENMFWYRQDPGLGLRLIYFSYDVKMKEKGDIPEGYSVSREKKERFSLILESASTNQTSMYLCASSPTENGNTIYFGEGSWLTVV.

The chain is built from TRBV7-8 and TRBJ2-7, with D possibly being TRBD1 or TRBD2 (5 bases each). Germline V gene lookup returns CDR1 SGHVS and CDR2 FQNEAQ. The CDR3 contains 14 residues. Trimming cost V 2 bases and J 3 bases, with 11 bases left between them. The CDR3 bases are TGTGCCAGCAGCTTACAGGGTGCGGGCTACGAGCAGTACTTC. Its translation: CASSLQGAGYEQYF.

This clonotype came up a few times. The CDR3 nucleotides are TGTGCCAGCAGCCCGAGCGGGAGGGGGTCCTACGAGCAGTACTTC. Translating it yields CASSPSGRGSYEQYF. The J gene is TRBJ2-7, the V gene TRBV3-1, with 10 bases aligning to TRBD2. J gave up 1 base and V 4 bases, and 4 bases lay outside the gene matches. This CDR3 has 15 residues. Germline lookup yields CDR1 LGHDT and CDR2 YNNKEL (reference sequence).

This chain joins TRBV4-1 and TRBJ1-6; D gene uncertain. CDR1 MGHRA and CDR2 YSYEKL come from the germline V gene. With 1 base removed from V and 6 bases from J, the gap between germline ends came to 10 bases. The CDR3 loop spans 15 amino acids. CDR3 nucleotide sequence: TGCGCCAGCAGCCAAGTCTTGAGCCCTAATTCACCCCTCCACTTT. Encoded protein: CASSQVLSPNSPLHF.

The chain recombines TRBV7-6 with TRBJ1-1, with 8 bases aligning to TRBD1. The V gene end was trimmed by 5 bases and the J gene end by 8 bases; junction bases not matched to a gene: 13. From germline, CDR1 is SGHVS and CDR2 FNYEAQ. The CDR3 consists of 15 residues. CDR3 sequence: CASSAGGAPFSEAFF. The CDR3 coding sequence is TGTGCCAGCAGCGCAGGGGGCGCCCCTTTTTCGGAAGCTTTCTTT.

This clonotype was observed at least ten times. CDR3 sequence (DNA): TGTGCCAGCAGTTACTCGCCGCGAGAGACCCAGTACTTC. Amino acid sequence: CASSYSPRETQYF. The chain uses TRBV6-5 and TRBJ2-5; D unresolved. The CDR3 spans 13 residues. Germline loops: CDR1 MNHEY, CDR2 SVGAGI. Trimming left V 0 bases short and J 4 bases short, with 6 bases between.

This chain connects TRBV11-2 to TRBJ1-2; the match to TRBD1 covers 10 bases. J lost 8 bases, V lost 5 bases, and 11 bases had no gene match. This CDR3 comprises 15 residues. From germline, CDR1 is SGHAT and CDR2 FQNNGV. The CDR3 DNA reads as TGTGCCAGCAGCCCTGGGACAGGGGCGCAGGGGGGCTACACCTTC. This gives the protein CASSPGTGAQGGYTF.

There are a few counts of this clonotype. The V gene is TRBV4-2, the J gene TRBJ2-7; 13 bases fit TRBD2. V lost 1 base, J lost 6 bases, and 0 bases stayed unmatched. The CDR3 loop spans 14 amino acids. Germline V gives CDR1 LGHNA, CDR2 YNFKEQ. CDR3 loop: CASSQGLAGGEQYV. CDR3 nucleotide sequence: TGTGCCAGCAGCCAAGGACTAGCGGGGGGCGAGCAGTACGTC.

The chain recombines TRBV28 with TRBJ2-7; 8 bases align to TRBD1. The ends lost 6 bases at V and 5 bases at J; junction bases unmatched: 9. Germline loops: CDR1 MDHEN, CDR2 SYDVKM. The CDR3 has 14 residues. CDR3 amino acids: CASSHPTGDHEQYV. CDR3 bases: TGTGCCAGCAGCCACCCGACAGGGGATCACGAGCAGTACGTC.